The present entry profiles one T cell receptor (beta chain) with its context. The antigen is unknown. The sample is drawn from a study of cytomegalovirus exposure and HLA in healthy donors. A 120-subject validation cohort, separate from the roughly 700-subject first cohort, supplied the donors. TCRdb's table, derived via immunoSEQ multiplex PCR, lists solely in-frame clones and lacks some. The table records some 340,000 clones, roughly 87% of them present only once. The study, taken as a whole, reports: Clusters of TCRs from the first cohort tended to co-occur in the 95 to 150 validation repertoires (as a later analysis found). Most TCRs appeared rarely, but some public TCRs recurred in many donors.

This CDR3 has 14 residues. The germline V and J ends were trimmed by 2 bases and 0 bases, with 7 bases remaining between them. The V gene's germline CDR1 is MNHEY and CDR2 SMNVEV (reference sequence). The receptor was derived from a woman aged 25-40 years in good health and CMV-seropositive. The V call is TRBV27, the J call TRBJ1-1, with D possibly matching TRBD1 (5 bases). The sample consisted of PBMCs. CDR3 sequence reads: CASSLGGMNTEAFF. CDR3 DNA: TGTGCCAGCAGTTTAGGGGGGATGAACACTGAAGCTTTCTTT.